This T cell receptor (beta chain) was identified in a study of blood T cells in healthy people across ages. Study-level results: The percentage of naive T cells correlated strongly with TCR beta diversity.

This CDR3 has 14 residues. V was clipped by 7 bases and J by 0 bases; unmatched bases: 3. Germline V gene lookup returns CDR1 MNHNS and CDR2 SASEGT. Comment on this clonotype: What it recognizes is unknown.

Through a sample-barcoded 5' primer and a J-beta primer mix, a second PCR was run for roughly 6 to 12 cycles. With 12 random nucleotides, a template-switch adaptor tagged each individual cDNA molecule. MiXCR, run by TCRdb on the 5' RACE reads, gives a single entry per CDR3 protein. The sample includes 540,000 or so distinct CDR3 sequences, 40% to 50% of them seen just once. V usage is TRBV6-1 and J usage is TRBJ2-1; 7 positions agree with TRBD1. Sequenced input: blood. This TCR derives from a man at least 80 years old in good health. The CDR3: CASTEGASYNEQFF. CDR3 sequence (DNA): TGTGCCAGCACAGAGGGGGCCTCCTACAATGAGCAGTTCTTC.